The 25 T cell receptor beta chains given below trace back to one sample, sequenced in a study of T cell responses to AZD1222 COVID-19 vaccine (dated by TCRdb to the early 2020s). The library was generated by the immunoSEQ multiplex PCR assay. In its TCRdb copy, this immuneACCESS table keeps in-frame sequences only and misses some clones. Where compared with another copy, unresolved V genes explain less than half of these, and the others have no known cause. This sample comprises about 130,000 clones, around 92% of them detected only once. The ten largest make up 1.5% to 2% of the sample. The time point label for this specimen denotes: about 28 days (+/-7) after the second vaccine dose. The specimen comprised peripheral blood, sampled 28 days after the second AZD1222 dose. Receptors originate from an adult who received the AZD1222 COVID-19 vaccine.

The CDR3 loop reads CASSVAGNTIYF. CDR3 nucleotides: TGTGCCAGCAGCGTAGCTGGAAACACCATATATTTT. J is TRBJ1-3 and V is TRBV9, with unresolved D. CDR3 length: 12 amino acids. The V end lost 0 bases, the J end lost 2 bases, and 0 bases lay between the germline ends. Germline-derived CDR1 and CDR2 are SGDLS and YYNGEE. The full variable domain, with the rest looked up from reference TRBV9 and TRBJ1-3, is DSGVTQTPKHLITATGQRVTLRCSPRSGDLSVYWYQQSLDQGLQFLIQYYNGEERAKGNILERFSAQQFPDLHSELNLSSLELGDSALYFCASSVAGNTIYFGEGSWLTVV.

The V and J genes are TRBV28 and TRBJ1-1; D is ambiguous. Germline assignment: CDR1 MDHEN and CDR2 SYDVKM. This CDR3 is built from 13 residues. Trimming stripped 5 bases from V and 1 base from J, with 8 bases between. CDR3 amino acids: CASSRTQNTEAFF. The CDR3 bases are TGTGCCAGCAGTAGGACGCAGAACACTGAAGCTTTCTTT.

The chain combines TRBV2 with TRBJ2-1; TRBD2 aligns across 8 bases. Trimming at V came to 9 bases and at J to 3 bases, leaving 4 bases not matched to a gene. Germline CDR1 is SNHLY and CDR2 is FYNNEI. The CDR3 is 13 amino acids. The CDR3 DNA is TGTGCCAGTTCCGGGACTAGCTACAATGAGCAGTTCTTC. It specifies CASSGTSYNEQFF.

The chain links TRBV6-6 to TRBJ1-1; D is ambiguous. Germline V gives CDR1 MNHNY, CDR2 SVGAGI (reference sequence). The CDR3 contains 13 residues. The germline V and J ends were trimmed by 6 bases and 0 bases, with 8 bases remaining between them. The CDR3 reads CASSTELNTEAFF. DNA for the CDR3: TGTGCCAGCAGCACCGAGTTGAACACTGAAGCTTTCTTT.

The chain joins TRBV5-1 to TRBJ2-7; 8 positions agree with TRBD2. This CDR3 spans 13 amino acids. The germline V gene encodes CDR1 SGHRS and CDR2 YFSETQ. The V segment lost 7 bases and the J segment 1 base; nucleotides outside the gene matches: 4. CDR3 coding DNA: TGCGCCAGCTCGCGGGGGGAATCCTACGAGCAGTACTTC. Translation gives CASSRGESYEQYF. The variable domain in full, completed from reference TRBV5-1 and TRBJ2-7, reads KAGVTQTPRYLIKTRGQQVTLSCSPISGHRSVSWYQQTPGQGLQFLFEYFSETQRNKGNFPGRFSGRQFSNSRSEMNVSTLELGDSALYLCASSRGESYEQYFGPGTRLTVT.

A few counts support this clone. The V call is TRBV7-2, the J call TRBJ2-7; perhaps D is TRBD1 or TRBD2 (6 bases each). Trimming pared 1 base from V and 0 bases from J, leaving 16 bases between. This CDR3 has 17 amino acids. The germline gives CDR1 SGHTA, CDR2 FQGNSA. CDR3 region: CASSLGGRGLLSYEQYF. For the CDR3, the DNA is TGTGCCAGCAGCTTAGGGGGTCGGGGGCTCCTCTCCTACGAGCAGTACTTC.

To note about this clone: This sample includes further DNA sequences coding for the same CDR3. DNA for the CDR3: TGTGCCAGCAGCCCGGAACCTAACTATGGCTACACCTTC. This gives the protein CASSPEPNYGYTF. The genes are TRBV7-3 and TRBJ1-2; D is uncertain. V was cut by 5 bases and J by 0 bases, with 7 bases left in between. The CDR3 runs to 13 residues. Per the germline V gene, CDR1 is SGHTA and CDR2 is FQGTGA.

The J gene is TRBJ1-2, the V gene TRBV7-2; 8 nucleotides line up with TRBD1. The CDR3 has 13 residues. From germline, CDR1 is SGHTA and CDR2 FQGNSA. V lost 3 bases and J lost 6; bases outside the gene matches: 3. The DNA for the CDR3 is TGTGCCAGCAGCTTGACAGGGGAGCATGGCTACACCTTC. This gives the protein CASSLTGEHGYTF.

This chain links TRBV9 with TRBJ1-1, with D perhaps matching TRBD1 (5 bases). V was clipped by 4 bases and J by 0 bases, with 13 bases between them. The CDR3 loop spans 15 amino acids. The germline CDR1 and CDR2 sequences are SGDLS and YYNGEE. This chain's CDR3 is CASSPPGAVNTEAFF. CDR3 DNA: TGTGCCAGCAGCCCCCCTGGGGCGGTGAACACTGAAGCTTTCTTT.

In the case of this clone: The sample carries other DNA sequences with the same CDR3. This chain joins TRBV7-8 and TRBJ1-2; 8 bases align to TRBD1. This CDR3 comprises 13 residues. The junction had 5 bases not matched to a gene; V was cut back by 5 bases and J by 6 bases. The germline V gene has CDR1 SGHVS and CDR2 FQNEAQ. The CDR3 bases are TGTGCCAGCAGCCTGGACAGGGTAGATGGCTACACCTTC. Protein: CASSLDRVDGYTF.

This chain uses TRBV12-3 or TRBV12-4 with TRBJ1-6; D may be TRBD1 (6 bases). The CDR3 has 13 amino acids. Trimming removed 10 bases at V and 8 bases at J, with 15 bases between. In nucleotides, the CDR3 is TGTGCCACCCAGACAGGAGAATATTCACCCCTCCACTTT. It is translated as CATQTGEYSPLHF.

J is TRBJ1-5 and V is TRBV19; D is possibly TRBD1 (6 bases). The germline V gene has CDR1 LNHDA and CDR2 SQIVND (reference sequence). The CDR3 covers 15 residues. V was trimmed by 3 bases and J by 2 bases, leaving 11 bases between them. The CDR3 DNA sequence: TGTGCCAGTAGTATGGGCAGGGGAGGCAATCAGCCCCAGCATTTT. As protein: CASSMGRGGNQPQHF.

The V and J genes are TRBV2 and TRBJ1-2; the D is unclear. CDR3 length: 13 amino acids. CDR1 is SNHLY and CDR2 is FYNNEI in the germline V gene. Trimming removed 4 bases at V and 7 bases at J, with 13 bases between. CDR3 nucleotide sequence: TGTGCCAGCAGTGCTGGTGAGGTCAGTGGCTACACCTTC. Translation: CASSAGEVSGYTF.

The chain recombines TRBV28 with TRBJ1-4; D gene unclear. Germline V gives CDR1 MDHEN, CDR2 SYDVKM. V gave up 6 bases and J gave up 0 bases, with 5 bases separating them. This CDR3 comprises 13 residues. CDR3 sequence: CASRTTTNEKLFF. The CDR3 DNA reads TGTGCCAGCAGGACAACAACTAATGAAAAACTGTTTTTT.

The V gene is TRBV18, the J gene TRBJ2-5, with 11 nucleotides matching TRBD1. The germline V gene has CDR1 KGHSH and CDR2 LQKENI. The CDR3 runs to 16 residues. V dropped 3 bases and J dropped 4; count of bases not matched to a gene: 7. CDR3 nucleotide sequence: TGTGCCAGCTCACCTCCGGGACAGGGGGTCCGAGAGACCCAGTACTTC. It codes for CASSPPGQGVRETQYF.

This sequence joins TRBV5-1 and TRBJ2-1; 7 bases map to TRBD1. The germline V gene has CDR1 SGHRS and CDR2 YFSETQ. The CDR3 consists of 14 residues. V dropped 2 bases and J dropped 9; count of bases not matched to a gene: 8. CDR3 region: CASSLPQGNSEQFF. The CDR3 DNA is TGCGCCAGCAGCTTACCACAGGGGAATAGTGAGCAGTTCTTC. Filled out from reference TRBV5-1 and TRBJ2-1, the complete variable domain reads KAGVTQTPRYLIKTRGQQVTLSCSPISGHRSVSWYQQTPGQGLQFLFEYFSETQRNKGNFPGRFSGRQFSNSRSEMNVSTLELGDSALYLCASSLPQGNSEQFFGPGTRLTVL.

The CDR3 region is CATSQEGGRAINEQFF. CDR3 nucleotide sequence: TGTGCCACCAGTCAAGAGGGCGGGAGGGCCATCAATGAGCAGTTCTTC. This chain links TRBV24-1 with TRBJ2-1, with 9 bases that match TRBD2. The ends lost 6 bases at V and 6 bases at J; junction bases unmatched: 11. The germline V gene has CDR1 KGHDR and CDR2 SFDVKD. The CDR3 has 16 residues.

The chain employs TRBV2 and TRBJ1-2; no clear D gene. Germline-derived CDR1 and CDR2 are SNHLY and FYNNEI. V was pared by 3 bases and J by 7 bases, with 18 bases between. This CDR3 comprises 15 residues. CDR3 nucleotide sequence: TGTGCCAGCAGTGATCTTAGGGCAGGAAGAAGTGGCTACACCTTC. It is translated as CASSDLRAGRSGYTF.

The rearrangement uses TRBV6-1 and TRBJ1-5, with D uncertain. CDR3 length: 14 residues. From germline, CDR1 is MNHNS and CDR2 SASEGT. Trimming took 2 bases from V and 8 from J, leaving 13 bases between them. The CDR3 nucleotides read TGTGCCAGCAGTGAATCAGGATTGGGGAAGCCCCAGCATTTT. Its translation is CASSESGLGKPQHF.

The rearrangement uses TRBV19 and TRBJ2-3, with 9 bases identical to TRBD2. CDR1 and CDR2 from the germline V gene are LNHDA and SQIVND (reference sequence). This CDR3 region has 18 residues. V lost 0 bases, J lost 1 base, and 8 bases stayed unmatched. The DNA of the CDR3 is TGTGCCAGTAGTATAGATGGCCCCGTAGCGGGGGGCACAGATACGCAGTATTTT. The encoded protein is CASSIDGPVAGGTDTQYF.

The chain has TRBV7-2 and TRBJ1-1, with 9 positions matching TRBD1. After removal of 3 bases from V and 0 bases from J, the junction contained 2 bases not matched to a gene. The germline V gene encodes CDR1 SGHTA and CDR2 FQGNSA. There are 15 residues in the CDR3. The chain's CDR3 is CASSFTGGMNTEAFF. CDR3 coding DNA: TGTGCCAGCAGCTTCACAGGGGGCATGAACACTGAAGCTTTCTTT.

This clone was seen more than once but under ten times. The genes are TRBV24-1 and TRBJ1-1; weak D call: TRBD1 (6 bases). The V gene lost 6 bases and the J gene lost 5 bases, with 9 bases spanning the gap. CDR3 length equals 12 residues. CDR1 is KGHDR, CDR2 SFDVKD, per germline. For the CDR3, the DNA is TGTGCCACCAGTCAGGGGCCAACTGAAGCTTTCTTT. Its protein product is CATSQGPTEAFF.

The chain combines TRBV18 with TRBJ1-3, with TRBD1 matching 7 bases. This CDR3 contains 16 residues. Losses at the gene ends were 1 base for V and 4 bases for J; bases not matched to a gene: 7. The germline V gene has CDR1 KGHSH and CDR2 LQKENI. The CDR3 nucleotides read TGTGCCAGCTCACCACTTCGCACAGGGGCGGGAAACACCATATATTTT. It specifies CASSPLRTGAGNTIYF.

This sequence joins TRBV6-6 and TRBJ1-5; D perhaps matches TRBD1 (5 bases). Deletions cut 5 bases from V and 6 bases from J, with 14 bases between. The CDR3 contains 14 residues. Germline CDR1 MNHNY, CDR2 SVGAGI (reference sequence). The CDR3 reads CASSDLTGAQPQHF. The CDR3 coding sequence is TGTGCCAGCAGTGACCTTACCGGGGCTCAGCCCCAGCATTTT.

The CDR3 nucleotides read TGTGCTAGTGGGGACCCCAGGGGAAGGGGCACTGAAGCTTTCTTT. Amino acids: CASGDPRGRGTEAFF. The gene calls are TRBV12-5 and TRBJ1-1; TRBD1 is a possible D gene (6 bases). Trimming pared 6 bases from V and 4 bases from J, leaving 18 bases between. The CDR3 totals 15 residues. In germline, CDR1 is LGHNT, CDR2 FRNRAP.